This T cell receptor (beta chain) was sequenced for a study of lymphopenia after photon versus proton radiotherapy. General study points: Authors raise, but do not show, better survival with proton therapy.

The germline CDR1 and CDR2 sequences are SGHNT and YENEEA. V was trimmed by 5 bases and J by 3 bases, leaving 15 bases between them. This CDR3 comprises 15 residues. This clone has a single count. Its antigen remains unidentified. Libraries were prepared by immunoSEQ multiplex PCR; TCRdb keeps only in-frame clonotypes and omits some of them. The sample shows about 24,000 clones, less than 85% of them seen only once. The sequences come from peripheral blood, collected from a patient treated with photon-based radiotherapy. V gene TRBV11-3 combines with J gene TRBJ2-3; the D gene is possibly TRBD1 (6 bases). The sequence came from a man in his fifties or sixties with pancreatic cancer. The CDR3 DNA reads as TGTGCCAGCAGCCTGTCACAGGGTCGGACAGATACGCAGTATTTT. It is translated as CASSLSQGRTDTQYF.